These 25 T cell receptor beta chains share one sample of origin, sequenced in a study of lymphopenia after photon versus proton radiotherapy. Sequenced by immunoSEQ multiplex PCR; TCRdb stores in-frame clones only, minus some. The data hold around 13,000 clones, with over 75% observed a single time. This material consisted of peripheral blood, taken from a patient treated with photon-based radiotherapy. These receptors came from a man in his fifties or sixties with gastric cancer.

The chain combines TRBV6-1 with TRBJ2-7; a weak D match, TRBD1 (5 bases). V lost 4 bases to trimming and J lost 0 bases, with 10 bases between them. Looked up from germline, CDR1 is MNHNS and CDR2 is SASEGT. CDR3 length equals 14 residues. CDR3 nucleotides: TGTGCCAGCAGTGGGACATACCTCTCCTACGAGCAGTACGTC. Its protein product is CASSGTYLSYEQYV.

The CDR3 DNA reads as TGCGCCAGCAGCTTGGCCGCAGGAGGGAATTCACCCCTCCACTTT. The encoded protein is CASSLAAGGNSPLHF. This chain joins TRBV5-1 and TRBJ1-6; D not resolved. There are 15 residues in the CDR3. From germline, CDR1 is SGHRS and CDR2 YFSETQ. V was pared by 0 bases and J by 7 bases, with 11 bases between.

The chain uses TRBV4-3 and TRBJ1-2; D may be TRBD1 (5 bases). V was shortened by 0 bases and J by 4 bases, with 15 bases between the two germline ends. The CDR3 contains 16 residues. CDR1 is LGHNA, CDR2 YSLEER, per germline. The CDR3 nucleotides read TGCGCCAGCAGCCAAGATCCAAGGGGACTCATCTATGGCTACACCTTC. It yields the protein CASSQDPRGLIYGYTF.

The DNA for the CDR3 is TGTGCCAGCAGTGCACGGGGGGGCGTCGGGGAGCTGTTTTTT. It translates to CASSARGGVGELFF. This rearrangement joins TRBV6-4 to TRBJ2-2; 8 bases are shared with TRBD2. The CDR3 runs 14 residues. Trimming took 4 bases from V and 7 from J; bases not matched to a gene: 5. CDR1 and CDR2 from the germline V gene are MRHNA and SNTAGT.

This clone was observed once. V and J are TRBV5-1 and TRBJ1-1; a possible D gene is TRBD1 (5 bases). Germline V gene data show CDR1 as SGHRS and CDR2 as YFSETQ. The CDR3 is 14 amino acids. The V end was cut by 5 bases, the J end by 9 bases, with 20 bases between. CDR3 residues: CASRPGDRARQAFF. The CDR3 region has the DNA TGCGCCAGCAGACCCGGGGACCGGGCTCGGCAAGCTTTCTTT.

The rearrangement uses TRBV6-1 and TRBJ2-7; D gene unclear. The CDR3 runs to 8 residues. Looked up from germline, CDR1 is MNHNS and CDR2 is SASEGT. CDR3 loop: CPNYEQYV. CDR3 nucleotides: TGTCCCAATTACGAGCAGTACGTC.

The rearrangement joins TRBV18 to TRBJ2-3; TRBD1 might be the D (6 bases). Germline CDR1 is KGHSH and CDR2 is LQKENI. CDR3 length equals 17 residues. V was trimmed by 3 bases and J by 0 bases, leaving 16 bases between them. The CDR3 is CASSPTYRAGSTDTQYF. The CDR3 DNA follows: TGTGCCAGCTCACCCACCTACAGGGCTGGGAGCACAGATACGCAGTATTTT.

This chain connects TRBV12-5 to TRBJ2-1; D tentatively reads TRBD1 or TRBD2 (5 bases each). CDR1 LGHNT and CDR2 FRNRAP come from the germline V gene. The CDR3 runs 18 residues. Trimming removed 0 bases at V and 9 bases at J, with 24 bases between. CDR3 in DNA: TGTGCTAGTGGTTTGGTACGGGACGGATCCCCCTACGGAGGTGAGCAGTTCTTC. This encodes CASGLVRDGSPYGGEQFF.

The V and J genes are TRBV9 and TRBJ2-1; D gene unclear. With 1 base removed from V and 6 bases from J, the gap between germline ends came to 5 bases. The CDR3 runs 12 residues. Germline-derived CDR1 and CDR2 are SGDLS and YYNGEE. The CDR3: CASSVRFNEQFF. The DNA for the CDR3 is TGTGCCAGCAGCGTACGGTTCAATGAGCAGTTCTTC.

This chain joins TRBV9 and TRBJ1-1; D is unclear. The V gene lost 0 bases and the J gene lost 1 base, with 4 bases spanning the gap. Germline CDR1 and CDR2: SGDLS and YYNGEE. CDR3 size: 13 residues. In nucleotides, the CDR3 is TGTGCCAGCAGCGTAGCGGCGAACACTGAAGCTTTCTTT. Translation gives CASSVAANTEAFF.

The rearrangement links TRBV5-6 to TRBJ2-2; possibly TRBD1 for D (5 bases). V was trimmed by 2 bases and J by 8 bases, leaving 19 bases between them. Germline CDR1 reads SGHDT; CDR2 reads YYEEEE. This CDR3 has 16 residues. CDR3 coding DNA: TGTGCCAGCAGCTTCCACGTACCAGGACCAGGGGGGGAGCTGTTTTTT. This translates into CASSFHVPGPGGELFF.

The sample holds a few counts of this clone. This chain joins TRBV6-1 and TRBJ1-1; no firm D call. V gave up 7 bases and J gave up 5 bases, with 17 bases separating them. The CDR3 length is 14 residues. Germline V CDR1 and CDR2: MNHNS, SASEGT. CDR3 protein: CASNPLSRETEAFF. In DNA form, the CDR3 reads TGTGCCAGCAACCCTCTTAGTCGGGAGACTGAAGCTTTCTTT.

The CDR3 coding sequence is TGTGCCAGTGGGGACAGCCGATTTGTCCAGCCCCAGCATTTT. Encoded protein: CASGDSRFVQPQHF. The chain recombines TRBV19 with TRBJ1-5; 7 bases fit TRBD1. Germline lookup yields CDR1 LNHDA and CDR2 SQIVND (reference sequence). The CDR3 consists of 14 residues. Trimming cost V 8 bases and J 7 bases; bases outside gene matches: 11.

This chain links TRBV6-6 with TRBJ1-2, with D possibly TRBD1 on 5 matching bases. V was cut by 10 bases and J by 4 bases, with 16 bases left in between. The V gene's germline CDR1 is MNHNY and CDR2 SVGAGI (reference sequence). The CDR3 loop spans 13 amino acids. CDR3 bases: TGTGCCACCGCTAGACAGAGCGCCTATGGCTACACCTTC. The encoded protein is CATARQSAYGYTF.

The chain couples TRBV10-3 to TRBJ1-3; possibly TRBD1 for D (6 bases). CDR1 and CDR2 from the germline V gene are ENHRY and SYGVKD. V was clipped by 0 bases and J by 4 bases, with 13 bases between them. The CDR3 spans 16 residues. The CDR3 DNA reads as TGTGCCATCAGTGAGTCCCGGGGGCGTTTCGGAAACACCATATATTTT. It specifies CAISESRGRFGNTIYF.

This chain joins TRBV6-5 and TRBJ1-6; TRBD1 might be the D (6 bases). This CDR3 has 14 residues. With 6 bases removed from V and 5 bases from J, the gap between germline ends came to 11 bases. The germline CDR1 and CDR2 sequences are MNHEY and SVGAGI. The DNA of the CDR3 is TGTGCCAGCAGGGATCGGACAGATAATTCACCCCTCCACTTT. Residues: CASRDRTDNSPLHF.

This chain's CDR3 is CASALRGGHSYNEQFF. In DNA, the CDR3 is TGTGCCAGTGCCTTAAGGGGGGGCCACTCCTACAATGAGCAGTTCTTC. The gene calls are TRBV11-2 and TRBJ2-1, with D perhaps matching TRBD2 (7 bases). The CDR3 length is 16 residues. The V gene lost 9 bases and the J gene lost 0 bases, with 18 bases spanning the gap. In germline, CDR1 is SGHAT, CDR2 FQNNGV.

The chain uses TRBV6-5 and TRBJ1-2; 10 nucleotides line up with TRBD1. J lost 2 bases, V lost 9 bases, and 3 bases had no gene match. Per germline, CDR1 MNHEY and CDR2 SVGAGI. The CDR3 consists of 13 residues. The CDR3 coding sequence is TGTGCCAGTGTGGGACAGGGGAACTATGGCTACACCTTC. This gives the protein CASVGQGNYGYTF.

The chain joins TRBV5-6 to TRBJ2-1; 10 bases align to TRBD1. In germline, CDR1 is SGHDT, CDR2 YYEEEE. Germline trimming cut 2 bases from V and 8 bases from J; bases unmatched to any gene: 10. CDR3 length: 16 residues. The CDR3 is CASSFDLGQGRDEQFF. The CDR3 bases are TGTGCCAGCAGCTTCGACCTGGGACAGGGGCGAGATGAGCAGTTCTTC.

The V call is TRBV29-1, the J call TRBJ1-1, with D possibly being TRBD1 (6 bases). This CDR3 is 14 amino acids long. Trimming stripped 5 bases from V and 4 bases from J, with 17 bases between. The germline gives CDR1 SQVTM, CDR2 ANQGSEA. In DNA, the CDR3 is TGCAGCGTTTCTACCAGGGGTGTAGCCACTGAAGCTTTCTTT. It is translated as CSVSTRGVATEAFF.

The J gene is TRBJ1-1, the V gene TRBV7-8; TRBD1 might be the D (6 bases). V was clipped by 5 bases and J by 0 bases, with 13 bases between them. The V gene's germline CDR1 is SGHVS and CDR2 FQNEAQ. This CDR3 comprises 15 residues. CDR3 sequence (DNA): TGTGCCAGCAGCCCATTGGGGGGGCTGAACACTGAAGCTTTCTTT. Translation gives CASSPLGGLNTEAFF.

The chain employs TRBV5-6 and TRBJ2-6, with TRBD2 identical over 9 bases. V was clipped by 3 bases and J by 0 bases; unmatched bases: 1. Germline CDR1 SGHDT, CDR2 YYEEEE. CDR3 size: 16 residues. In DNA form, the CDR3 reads TGTGCCAGCAGCTATAGCGGGGGCTCTGGGGCCAACGTCCTGACTTTC. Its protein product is CASSYSGGSGANVLTF.

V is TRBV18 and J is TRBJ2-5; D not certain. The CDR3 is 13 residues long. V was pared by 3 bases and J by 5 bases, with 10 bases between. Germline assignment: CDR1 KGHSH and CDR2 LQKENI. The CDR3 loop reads CASSPKWMETQYF. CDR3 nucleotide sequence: TGTGCCAGCTCACCCAAGTGGATGGAGACCCAGTACTTC.

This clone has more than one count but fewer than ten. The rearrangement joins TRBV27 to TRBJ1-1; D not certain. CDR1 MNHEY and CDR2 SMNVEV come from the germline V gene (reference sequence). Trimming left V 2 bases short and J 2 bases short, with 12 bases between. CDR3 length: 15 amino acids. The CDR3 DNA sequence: TGTGCCAGCAGTTTAGGGCCGAAGCGTAACACTGAAGCTTTCTTT. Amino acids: CASSLGPKRNTEAFF.

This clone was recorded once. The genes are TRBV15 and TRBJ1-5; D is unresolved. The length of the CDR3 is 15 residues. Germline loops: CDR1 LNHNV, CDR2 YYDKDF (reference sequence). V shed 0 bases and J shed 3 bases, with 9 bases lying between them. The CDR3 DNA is TGTGCCACCAGCAGAGAGGCCAGACCCAATCAGCCCCAGCATTTT. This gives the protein CATSREARPNQPQHF.